Presented here are 3 T cell receptor beta chains from one specimen sequenced in a study of tissue T cells after allogeneic stem cell transplantation. The method was immunoSEQ multiplex PCR; TCRdb's version includes in-frame clones alone and lacks a portion of them. The profile shows about 4,700 clones, roughly 32% of them singletons. As to time point: mouse harvest day 14 after allogeneic transplant. The graft held 10^6 splenic CD5+ T cells and 10^7 T-cell-depleted bone marrow cells. The sequencing input was skin. These receptors were collected from a female BALB/c mouse given C57BL/6 T cells with graft-versus-host disease after an allogeneic hematopoietic cell transplant.

In regard to this clone: Mouse germline and gene names are used. The read comes to an end 1 residue before the CDR3 does, leaving the germline J gene to fill in the end. The V call is TRBV26, the J call TRBJ2-4; D may correspond to TRBD1 or TRBD2 (5 bases each). Looked up from germline, CDR1 is KGHPV and CDR2 is FQNQEV (reference sequence). This CDR3 has 13 residues. V was clipped by 8 bases and J by 3 bases, with 12 bases between them. CDR3 loop: CASGQGRQNTLYF. The DNA read from the CDR3 is TGTGCCAGCGGTCAGGGACGGCAAAACACCTTGTAC.

This clone was picked up a small number of times. Genes and germline come from the mouse. The sequence runs out 1 residue before the end of the CDR3; the remainder is reconstructed from the germline J gene. The chain employs TRBV12-2 and TRBJ2-7; 8 bases line up with TRBD2. After removal of 0 bases from V and 3 bases from J, the junction contained 6 bases not matched to a gene. This CDR3 region has 15 residues. Germline CDR1 and CDR2: SGHLS and HYDKME. The CDR3 is CASSLGSGGRYEQYF. The CDR3 DNA, read in part, is TGTGCCAGCTCTCTCGGGTCTGGGGGGCGCTATGAACAGTAC.

Judged by abundance, this clone is large. Mouse germline and gene names are used. The read gets to within 1 residue of the CDR3 end, and the germline J gene fills in the rest. The chain has TRBV16 and TRBJ2-7; D remains unclear. Trimming took off 1 base at V and 3 bases at J, with 4 bases between the two ends. The CDR3 consists of 12 residues. Germline V gene data show CDR1 as SGHSA and CDR2 as FRNQAP. CDR3 sequence: CASSLANYEQYF. Partial CDR3 DNA: TGTGCAAGCAGCTTAGCAAACTATGAACAGTAC. The full variable domain, rest sourced from reference TRBV16 and TRBJ2-7, is NAGVIQTPRHKVTGKGQEATLWCEPISGHSAVFWYRQTIVQGLEFLTYFRNQAPIDDSGMPKERFSAQMPNQSHSTLKIQSTQPQDSAVYLCASSLANYEQYFGPGTRLTVL.